This T cell receptor (beta chain) was recovered during a study of T cell repertoires in cytomegalovirus infection. Germline values: CDR1 SGHTA, CDR2 FQGNSA. V lost 5 bases and J lost 0, with 17 bases in between. CDR3 size: 17 residues. Each CDR3 protein is one row after TCRdb ran MiXCR on the reads. The repertoire has around 350,000 distinct CDR3 sequences, roughly 20% of them found once; the top ten carry roughly 8.7%. This clonotype was counted many times. The source material was PBMCs. The V call is TRBV7-2, the J call TRBJ1-5; D gene ambiguous. The clonotype was recovered from a human donor in good health (CMV status not recorded). Some clones in this sample may be carry-over from other donors' samples. This chain's CDR3 is CASSPGGSAYSNQPQHF. The DNA for the CDR3 is TGTGCCAGCAGCCCTGGAGGCAGTGCTTATAGCAATCAGCCCCAGCATTTT.